What follows is one T cell receptor beta chain and its context. The antigen is unknown. TCRdb recomputed calls from the 5' RACE reads with MiXCR, one row per CDR3 protein. The sample carries approximately 250,000 distinct CDR3 sequences, 32% recorded once. CDR1 is DFQATT and CDR2 is SNEGSKA in the germline V gene (reference sequence). CDR3 length: 14 amino acids. Trimming shortened V by 0 bases and J by 2 bases, and 10 bases separated the two germline ends. These data belong to a study of CD8 T cells in ankylosing spondylitis. Study conclusions and caveats: Characteristic of ankylosing spondylitis blood, it appeared, was a TCR beta motif comprising several highly homologous variants. Disease-linked clones bore a CD8+ phenotype, appearing relatively rarely in peripheral blood.

The clonotype comes from a male donor with ankylosing spondylitis or in good health (not recorded which). The chain is built from TRBV20-1 and TRBJ2-5, with D perhaps TRBD2 (6 bases). Input material: blood, either unsorted or a sorted T cell fraction (not recorded which). CDR3 residues: CSARDGGQQETQYF. CDR3 nucleotides: TGCAGTGCTAGAGATGGAGGGCAGCAAGAGACCCAGTACTTC.